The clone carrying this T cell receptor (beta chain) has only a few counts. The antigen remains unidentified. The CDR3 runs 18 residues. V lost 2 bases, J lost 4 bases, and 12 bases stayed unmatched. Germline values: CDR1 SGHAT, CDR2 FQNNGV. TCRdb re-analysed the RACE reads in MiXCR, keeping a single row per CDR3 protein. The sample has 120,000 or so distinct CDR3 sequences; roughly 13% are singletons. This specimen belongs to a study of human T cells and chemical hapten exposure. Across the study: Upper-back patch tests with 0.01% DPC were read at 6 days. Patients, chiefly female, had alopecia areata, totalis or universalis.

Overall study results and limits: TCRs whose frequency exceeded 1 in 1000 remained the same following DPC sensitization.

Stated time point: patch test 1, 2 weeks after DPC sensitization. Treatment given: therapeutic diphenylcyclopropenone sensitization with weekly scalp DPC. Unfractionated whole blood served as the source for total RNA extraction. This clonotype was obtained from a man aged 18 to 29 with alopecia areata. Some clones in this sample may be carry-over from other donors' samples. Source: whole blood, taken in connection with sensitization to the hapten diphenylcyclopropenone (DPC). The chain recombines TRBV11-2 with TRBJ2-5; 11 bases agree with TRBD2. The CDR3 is CASSLNLISGGAGETQYF. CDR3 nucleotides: TGTGCCAGCAGCTTAAACCTCATTAGCGGGGGGGCCGGAGAGACCCAGTACTTC.